This T cell receptor beta chain comes out of a study of T cell responses to AZD1222 COVID-19 vaccine. About the study: Pooled in the analysis were second doses at about 4 or about 12 weeks.

Here immunoSEQ multiplex PCR was the method, and the copy in TCRdb shows in-frame clones only, minus some. Of about 57,000 clones in the sample, 86% were seen once. The CDR3 has 16 residues. The J gene is TRBJ2-1, the V gene TRBV21-1; the table's D call, TRBD2, has no DNA check behind it. TRBV21-1 has pseudogene status. This sequence originates from an adult in good health. The sample here was peripheral blood, taken on day 0 of AZD1222 vaccination. The CDR3 DNA reads as TGTGCCAGCAGCATCTCGAAGCGGTCCCTCTACAATGAGCAGTTCTTC. Translated: CASSISKRSLYNEQFF.